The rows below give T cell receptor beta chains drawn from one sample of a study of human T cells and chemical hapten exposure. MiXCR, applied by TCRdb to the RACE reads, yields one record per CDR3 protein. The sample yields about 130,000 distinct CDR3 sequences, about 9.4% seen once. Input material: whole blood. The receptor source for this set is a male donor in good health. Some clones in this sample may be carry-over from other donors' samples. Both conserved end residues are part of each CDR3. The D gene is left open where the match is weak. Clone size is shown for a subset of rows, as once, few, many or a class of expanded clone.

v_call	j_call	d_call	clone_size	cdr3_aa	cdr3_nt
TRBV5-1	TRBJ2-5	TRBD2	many	CASSLVLAGEKAQYF	TGCGCCAGCAGCTTGGTCCTAGCGGGGGAGAAGGCCCAGTACTTC
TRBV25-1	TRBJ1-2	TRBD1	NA	CASSVPGQTDGYTF	TGTGCCAGCAGTGTCCCGGGACAGACCGATGGCTACACCTTC
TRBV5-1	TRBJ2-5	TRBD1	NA	CASSLGRTGQETQYF	TGCGCCAGCAGCTTGGGGAGGACAGGGCAAGAGACCCAGTACTTC
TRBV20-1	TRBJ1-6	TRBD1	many	CSARRRDRDSPLHF	TGCAGTGCTAGACGTCGGGACAGGGATTCACCCCTCCACTTT
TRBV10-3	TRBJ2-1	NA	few	CAIRSGTQWNEQFF	TGTGCCATCAGATCCGGGACCCAATGGAATGAGCAGTTCTTC
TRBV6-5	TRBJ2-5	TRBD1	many	CASAAPLAGTGKETQYF	TGTGCCAGCGCGGCCCCGCTCGCCGGGACAGGGAAGGAGACCCAGTACTTC
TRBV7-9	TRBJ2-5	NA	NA	CASSTLLGGRKETQYF	TGTGCCAGCAGCACCCTACTCGGGGGGCGCAAAGAGACCCAGTACTTC
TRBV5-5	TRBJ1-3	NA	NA	CASSLEGGTGNTIYF	TGTGCCAGCAGCTTGGAGGGAGGAACTGGAAACACCATATATTTT
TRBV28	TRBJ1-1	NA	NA	CASSLGAVNTEAFF	TGTGCCAGCAGTTTAGGGGCAGTGAACACTGAAGCTTTCTTT
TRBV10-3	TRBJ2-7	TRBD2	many	CAISESGLAGAYEQYF	TGTGCCATCAGTGAGTCGGGACTAGCGGGGGCCTACGAGCAGTACTTC
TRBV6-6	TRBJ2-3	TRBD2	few	CASSQRREGLPDTQYF	TGTGCCAGCAGTCAAAGAAGGGAGGGTCTCCCAGATACGCAGTATTTT
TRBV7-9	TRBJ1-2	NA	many	CASRETPASANYGYTF	TGTGCCAGCAGAGAAACTCCCGCCTCAGCTAACTATGGCTACACCTTC
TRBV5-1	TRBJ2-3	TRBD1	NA	CASGPGQRTDTQYF	TGCGCCAGCGGACCGGGACAGCGCACAGATACGCAGTATTTT
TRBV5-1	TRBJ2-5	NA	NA	CASSPTGAQETQYF	TGCGCCAGCAGCCCAACCGGGGCCCAAGAGACCCAGTACTTC
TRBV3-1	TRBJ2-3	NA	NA	CASSQLPDTQYF	TGTGCCAGCAGCCAATTGCCAGATACGCAGTATTTT
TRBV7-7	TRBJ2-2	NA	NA	CASSRTVVATGELFF	TGTGCCAGCAGCCGTACGGTAGTTGCCACCGGGGAGCTGTTTTTT
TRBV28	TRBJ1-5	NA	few	CASSLPLAGLTRYSNQPQHF	TGTGCCAGCAGTTTACCCCTAGCCGGACTCACCAGATATAGCAATCAGCCCCAGCATTTT
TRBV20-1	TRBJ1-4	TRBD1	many	CSARDKRTGVEKLFF	TGCAGTGCTAGAGATAAACGAACAGGGGTTGAAAAACTGTTTTTT
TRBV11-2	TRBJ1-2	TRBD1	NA	CASSPPLDRDRTTF	TGTGCCAGCAGCCCACCCCTAGACAGGGACCGTACCACCTTC
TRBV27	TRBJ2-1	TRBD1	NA	CASITYWTGGIGTGGHEQFF	TGTGCCAGCATTACCTATTGGACAGGGGGAATAGGGACAGGGGGCCATGAGCAGTTCTTC
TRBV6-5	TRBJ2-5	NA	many	CASTGAGETQYF	TGTGCCAGCACAGGGGCGGGGGAGACCCAGTACTTC
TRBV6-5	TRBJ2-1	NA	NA	CASSPDSYNEQFF	TGTGCCAGCAGCCCGGACAGCTACAATGAGCAGTTCTTC
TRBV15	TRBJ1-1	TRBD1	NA	CATSRVDRAGAEAFF	TGTGCCACCAGCAGAGTTGACAGGGCTGGGGCTGAAGCTTTCTTT
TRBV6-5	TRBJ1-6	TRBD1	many	CASRETGSSYNSPLHF	TGTGCCAGCAGGGAGACAGGGAGCTCCTATAATTCACCCCTCCACTTT
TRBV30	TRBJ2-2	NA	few	CAWSVAGELFF	TGTGCCTGGAGTGTAGCCGGGGAGCTGTTTTTT
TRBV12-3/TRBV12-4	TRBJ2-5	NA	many	CASSLGPQETQYF	TGTGCCAGCAGTTTAGGGCCTCAAGAGACCCAGTACTTC
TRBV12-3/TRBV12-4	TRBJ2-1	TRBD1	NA	CASGTRDRAPLF	TGTGCCAGCGGTACCCGGGACAGGGCCCCCCTCTTC
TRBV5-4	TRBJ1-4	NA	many	CASSPGRPNEKLFF	TGTGCCAGCAGCCCAGGGAGGCCTAATGAAAAACTGTTTTTT
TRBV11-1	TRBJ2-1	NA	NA	CASSFGSNEQFF	TGTGCCAGCAGCTTCGGATCCAATGAGCAGTTCTTC
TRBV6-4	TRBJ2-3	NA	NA	CASSDSRGGTDTQYF	TGTGCCAGCAGTGACTCCCGAGGGGGCACAGATACGCAGTATTTT
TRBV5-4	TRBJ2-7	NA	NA	CASSLDNSYEQYF	TGTGCCAGCAGCTTGGACAACTCCTACGAGCAGTACTTC
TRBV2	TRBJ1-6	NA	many	CASNDRETYNSPLHF	TGTGCCAGCAATGACCGGGAAACATATAATTCACCCCTCCACTTT
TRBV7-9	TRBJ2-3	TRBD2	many	CASERESTDTQYF	TGTGCCAGCGAGCGGGAAAGCACAGATACGCAGTATTTT
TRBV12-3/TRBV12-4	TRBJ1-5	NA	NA	CASKEGTGGNQPQHF	TGTGCCAGCAAAGAGGGGACGGGGGGCAATCAGCCCCAGCATTTT
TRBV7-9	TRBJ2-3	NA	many	CASNPAPTDTQYF	TGTGCCAGCAACCCAGCGCCCACAGATACGCAGTATTTT
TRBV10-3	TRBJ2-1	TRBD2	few	CAINRLAGVYNEQFF	TGTGCCATCAACAGACTAGCGGGGGTTTACAATGAGCAGTTCTTC
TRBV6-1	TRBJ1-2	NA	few	CASSEYRGIADGYTF	TGTGCCAGCAGTGAATACCGGGGAATAGCAGATGGCTACACCTTC
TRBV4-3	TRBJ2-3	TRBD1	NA	CASTNLRDRVTDTQYF	TGCGCCAGCACCAACCTCCGGGACAGGGTTACAGATACGCAGTATTTT
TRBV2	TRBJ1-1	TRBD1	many	CASSEYRGRTEAFF	TGTGCCAGCAGTGAATACAGGGGTCGCACTGAAGCTTTCTTT
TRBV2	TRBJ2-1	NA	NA	CASQGRRDNEQFF	TGTGCCAGCCAAGGCAGGCGAGACAATGAGCAGTTCTTC